The clone carrying this T cell receptor beta chain was observed a handful of times. The source of the sample is a study of blood T cells in healthy people across ages. Study background: Template-switching capture recovered about one barcoded beta molecule per two T cells.

Germline V lookup: CDR1 MNHEY, CDR2 SMNVEV (reference sequence). V was pared by 7 bases and J by 1 base, with 6 bases of the junction left unmatched. The length of the CDR3 is 15 residues. Primed by a sample-barcoded 5' primer and a J-beta primer mix, a second PCR proceeded for about 7 to 11 cycles. TCRdb re-called the 5' RACE reads with MiXCR, one entry per CDR3 protein. The table has over 600,000 distinct CDR3 sequences, roughly 56% seen once; the top ten hold around a quarter. The sequencing sample was made of blood. The genes are TRBV27 and TRBJ1-5, with 8 bases aligning to TRBD1. This sequence was found in a middle-aged man in good health. CDR3 sequence: CASKGQGLSNQPQHF. CDR3 nucleotides: TGTGCCAGCAAAGGACAGGGTTTAAGCAATCAGCCCCAGCATTTT.